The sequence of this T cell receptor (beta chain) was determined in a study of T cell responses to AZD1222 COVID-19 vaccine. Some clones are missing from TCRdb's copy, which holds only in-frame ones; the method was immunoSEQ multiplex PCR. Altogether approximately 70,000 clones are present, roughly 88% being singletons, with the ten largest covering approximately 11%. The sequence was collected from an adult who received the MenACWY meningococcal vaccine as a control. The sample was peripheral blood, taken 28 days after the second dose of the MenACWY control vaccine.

In DNA, the CDR3 is TGTGCCAGCAGCCAAGAAGGGGGCTCTGGAAACACCATATATTTT. Residues: CASSQEGGSGNTIYF. The chain is built from TRBV4-2 and TRBJ1-3; D may be TRBD1 (6 bases). This CDR3 has 15 residues. The V and J ends lost 0 bases and 0 bases respectively, with 6 bases between them. Germline CDR1 is LGHNA and CDR2 is YNFKEQ.